The 28 T cell receptor beta chains below all came from one sample that was sequenced in a study of shared clonotypes between healthy human individuals. TCRdb keeps only in-frame clones here, not all; method: immunoSEQ multiplex PCR. The sample includes roughly 2.4 million clones, nearly 97% seen only once; the top ten take around 0.13%. The specimen was naive CD4+ T cells sorted from blood. As to subset: CD45RA+ positively selected. Receptor source: a man between 18 and 29 years old in good health.

The chain uses TRBV6-1 and TRBJ2-1; TRBD2 agrees at 8 bases. The CDR3 is 15 residues long. V shed 8 bases and J 6 bases; nucleotides not matched to a gene: 12. Germline V gives CDR1 MNHNS, CDR2 SASEGT. Here the CDR3 reads CASCLQVAGSNEQFF. The CDR3 DNA reads TGTGCCAGCTGTCTTCAGGTAGCGGGATCCAATGAGCAGTTCTTC.

The genes are TRBV30 and TRBJ2-7; TRBD2 matches 12 bases. The germline gives CDR1 GTSNPN, CDR2 SVGIG (reference sequence). Losses at the gene ends were 4 bases for V and 2 bases for J; bases not matched to a gene: 0. CDR3 length: 13 amino acids. Here the CDR3 reads CAWTSGRAYEQYF. CDR3 sequence (DNA): TGTGCCTGGACTAGCGGGAGGGCCTACGAGCAGTACTTC.

The chain couples TRBV6-1 to TRBJ1-5; no clear D gene. The CDR3 is 14 residues long. The V gene's germline CDR1 is MNHNS and CDR2 SASEGT. Trimming pared 6 bases from V and 1 base from J, leaving 10 bases between. The CDR3 sequence: CASRGFESNQPQHF. The CDR3, as DNA: TGTGCCAGCAGAGGCTTTGAGAGCAATCAGCCCCAGCATTTT.

The chain is built from TRBV30 and TRBJ2-1, with TRBD2 identical over 7 bases. J gave up 7 bases and V 0 bases, and 12 bases lay outside the gene matches. Germline CDR1 and CDR2: GTSNPN and SVGIG (reference sequence). CDR3 length: 16 amino acids. The CDR3 spells CAWSVGTIGRRNEQFF. The CDR3 bases are TGTGCCTGGAGTGTAGGGACTATCGGGAGGAGAAATGAGCAGTTCTTC.

The chain is built from TRBV15 and TRBJ1-5; D is perhaps TRBD1 (6 bases). Germline CDR1 is LNHNV and CDR2 is YYDKDF (reference sequence). With 0 bases removed from V and 7 bases from J, the gap between germline ends came to 16 bases. The length of the CDR3 is 16 residues. CDR3 protein: CATSRDRIGGSQPQHF. The CDR3 bases are TGTGCCACCAGCAGAGATCGGATTGGGGGCTCACAGCCCCAGCATTTT.

The genes are TRBV5-5 and TRBJ1-3, with D unresolved. V was trimmed by 5 bases and J by 2 bases, leaving 11 bases between them. The CDR3 contains 14 residues. Per the germline V gene, CDR1 is SGHKS and CDR2 is YYEKEE (reference sequence). The CDR3 nucleotides are TGTGCCAGCAGTTCGGGAGTTACTGGAAACACCATATATTTT. Translated: CASSSGVTGNTIYF.

J is TRBJ2-7 and V is TRBV18; weak D call: TRBD2 (5 bases). The CDR3 has 14 residues. The germline CDR1 and CDR2 sequences are KGHSH and LQKENI. The V end was cut by 3 bases, the J end by 6 bases, with 15 bases between. CDR3 DNA: TGTGCCAGCTCACCCGAGGGCGGGTCCGGCGAGCAGTACTTC. Its protein product is CASSPEGGSGEQYF.

The chain has TRBV6-8 and TRBJ2-1; D is perhaps TRBD2 (5 bases). Looked up from germline, CDR1 is MNHGY and CDR2 is SAAAGT. The V gene lost 7 bases and the J gene lost 10 bases, with 26 bases spanning the gap. CDR3 length equals 16 residues. This chain's CDR3 is CASTPPDPCVAWEQFF. The CDR3 DNA is TGTGCCAGCACCCCGCCCGACCCTTGTGTAGCGTGGGAGCAGTTCTTC.

Here the CDR3 DNA reads TGTGCCAGCAGCTTGGGTGAGGTTGTGGTCGGGGAGCTGTTTTTT. Encoded protein: CASSLGEVVVGELFF. The V and J genes are TRBV11-2 and TRBJ2-2; D gene ambiguous. The V and J ends lost 3 bases and 7 bases respectively, with 15 bases between them. The CDR3 has 15 amino acids. CDR1 is SGHAT and CDR2 is FQNNGV in the germline V gene. Filled out from reference TRBV11-2 and TRBJ2-2, the complete variable domain reads EAGVAQSPRYKIIEKRQSVAFWCNPISGHATLYWYQQILGQGPKLLIQFQNNGVVDDSQLPKDRFSAERLKGVDSTLKIQPAKLEDSAVYLCASSLGEVVVGELFFGEGSRLTVL.

The chain is built from TRBV7-2 and TRBJ2-7; no firm D call. The germline gives CDR1 SGHTA, CDR2 FQGNSA. Trimming cost V 4 bases and J 3 bases, with 13 bases left between them. The CDR3 spans 14 residues. The CDR3 here is CASSSSRTIYEQYF. CDR3 nucleotide sequence: TGTGCCAGCAGCTCATCAAGGACCATCTACGAGCAGTACTTC.

V usage is TRBV27 and J usage is TRBJ1-1; 7 bases agree with TRBD1. V shed 3 bases and J 4 bases; nucleotides not matched to a gene: 11. The germline CDR1 and CDR2 sequences are MNHEY and SMNVEV (reference sequence). CDR3 length: 16 amino acids. Written as DNA, the CDR3 is TGTGCCAGCAGTTTTCGATCGACAGGGTTTACCACTGAAGCTTTCTTT. It is translated as CASSFRSTGFTTEAFF.

This chain joins TRBV9 and TRBJ2-2; D is possibly TRBD2 (5 bases). V dropped 2 bases and J dropped 0 bases, with 11 bases sitting between them. Germline CDR1 is SGDLS and CDR2 is YYNGEE. CDR3 length: 16 residues. Written as DNA, the CDR3 is TGTGCCAGCAGCGTTACCTCGGAGGCGAACACCGGGGAGCTGTTTTTT. Translated, it gives CASSVTSEANTGELFF.

The chain uses TRBV6-5 and TRBJ1-2, with 7 positions matching TRBD1. Germline-derived CDR1 and CDR2 are MNHEY and SVGAGI. This CDR3 contains 15 residues. Trimming at V came to 8 bases and at J to 4 bases, leaving 13 bases not matched to a gene. CDR3: CASARQGALGYGYTF. The CDR3 bases are TGTGCCAGCGCTCGACAGGGCGCGCTAGGCTATGGCTACACCTTC.

The chain carries TRBV9 and TRBJ2-3; D might be TRBD1 (5 bases). The V end was cut by 0 bases, the J end by 2 bases, with 10 bases between. This CDR3 region has 15 residues. From germline, CDR1 is SGDLS and CDR2 YYNGEE. Here the CDR3 DNA reads TGTGCCAGCAGCGTAGGAAGACAGCCCACAGATACGCAGTATTTT. Amino acid sequence: CASSVGRQPTDTQYF.

The J gene is TRBJ1-2, the V gene TRBV6-5, with a tentative D call TRBD1 (5 bases). V was clipped by 6 bases and J by 8 bases, with 19 bases between them. Germline assignment: CDR1 MNHEY and CDR2 SVGAGI. The CDR3 is 14 residues long. This chain's CDR3 is CASRSAGTARGYTF. For the CDR3, the DNA is TGTGCCAGCAGGTCAGCGGGGACCGCACGGGGCTACACCTTC.

In the case of this clone: Other nucleotide sequences in the sample specify the same CDR3. J is TRBJ2-2 and V is TRBV28; 9 bases are shared with TRBD1. There are 15 residues in the CDR3. Unmatched junction bases numbered 5, after V lost 6 bases and J lost 3 bases. Germline-derived CDR1 and CDR2 are MDHEN and SYDVKM. The CDR3 DNA reads as TGTGCCAGCAGCCTAGGGGACAGGGACACCGGGGAGCTGTTTTTT. Translation: CASSLGDRDTGELFF. The full variable domain, in which reference TRBV28 and TRBJ2-2 provide the parts outside the CDR3, is DVKVTQSSRYLVKRTGEKVFLECVQDMDHENMFWYRQDPGLGLRLIYFSYDVKMKEKGDIPEGYSVSREKKERFSLILESASTNQTSMYLCASSLGDRDTGELFFGEGSRLTVL.

The gene calls are TRBV28 and TRBJ2-5; TRBD2 is a possible D gene (6 bases). CDR1 is MDHEN, CDR2 SYDVKM, per germline. V was clipped by 2 bases and J by 7 bases, with 11 bases between them. The CDR3 has 13 amino acids. In DNA form, the CDR3 reads TGTGCCAGCAGTTTAGGAGGGTATGGGACCCAGTACTTC. It is translated as CASSLGGYGTQYF.

Turning to this clone: The same CDR3 can be traced to other DNA sequences in this sample. The gene calls are TRBV5-6 and TRBJ2-7; D is possibly TRBD2 (5 bases). CDR1 is SGHDT, CDR2 YYEEEE, per germline. CDR3 length: 14 residues. Trimming shortened V by 1 base and J by 2 bases, and 10 bases separated the two germline ends. CDR3 sequence (DNA): TGTGCCAGCAGCTTGTTGAGCGGAACCTACGAGCAGTACTTC. It specifies CASSLLSGTYEQYF.

This chain uses TRBV10-2 with TRBJ2-6, with 8 bases matching TRBD1. Trimming removed 2 bases from V and 0 bases from J; junction bases left unmatched: 9. From germline, CDR1 is WSHSY and CDR2 SAAADI. CDR3 length equals 19 residues. The chain's CDR3 is CASSEDRGISSSGANVLTF. The DNA for the CDR3 is TGCGCCAGCAGTGAGGACAGGGGCATCAGTAGCTCTGGGGCCAACGTCCTGACTTTC.

The rearrangement links TRBV15 to TRBJ2-7, with a tentative D call TRBD1 (6 bases). V was shortened by 4 bases and J by 6 bases, with 13 bases between the two germline ends. Looked up from germline, CDR1 is LNHNV and CDR2 is YYDKDF (reference sequence). The CDR3 totals 13 residues. CDR3 in DNA: TGTGCCACCAGCATTGACAGGATCGGCGAGCAGTACTTC. This gives the protein CATSIDRIGEQYF.

The chain carries TRBV6-5 and TRBJ2-1; D ambiguous. Trimming left V 2 bases short and J 8 bases short, with 10 bases between. Germline values: CDR1 MNHEY, CDR2 SVGAGI. The CDR3 runs 13 residues. The CDR3 DNA is TGTGCCAGCAGTTACGGAAGGGTCTATGAGCAGTTCTTC. Amino acids: CASSYGRVYEQFF.

The rearrangement joins TRBV28 to TRBJ2-1, with TRBD2 identical over 7 bases. CDR3 length equals 15 residues. The germline V gene has CDR1 MDHEN and CDR2 SYDVKM. With 6 bases clipped from V and 0 bases from J, the junction kept 5 bases outside the gene matches. The CDR3 region is CASRMGGSSYNEQFF. The CDR3 region has the DNA TGTGCCAGCAGGATGGGGGGGAGCTCCTACAATGAGCAGTTCTTC.

This chain connects TRBV10-1 to TRBJ1-5, with a possible D match to TRBD1 (5 bases). From germline, CDR1 is WNHNN and CDR2 SYGVQD (reference sequence). CDR3 size: 14 residues. V was shortened by 4 bases and J by 5 bases, with 12 bases between the two germline ends. CDR3 protein: CASSAQGKDQPQHF. The CDR3 DNA follows: TGCGCCAGCAGTGCCCAGGGAAAGGATCAGCCCCAGCATTTT.

This clone was counted a single time. The V gene is TRBV10-3, the J gene TRBJ2-2; D is possibly TRBD1 (5 bases). Germline values: CDR1 ENHRY, CDR2 SYGVKD. Trimming shortened V by 3 bases and J by 1 base, and 15 bases separated the two germline ends. The CDR3 extends over 17 amino acids. Written as DNA, the CDR3 is TGTGCCATCAGTGACCCCACCCGACAGTTGAACACCGGGGAGCTGTTTTTT. It yields the protein CAISDPTRQLNTGELFF.

This sequence joins TRBV2 and TRBJ2-1; D gene ambiguous. V was cut by 7 bases and J by 12 bases, with 13 bases left in between. The germline V gene has CDR1 SNHLY and CDR2 FYNNEI. This CDR3 has 11 residues. The CDR3 protein is CASMWDSLQFF. The DNA for the CDR3 is TGTGCCAGCATGTGGGATTCTTTGCAGTTCTTC.

This CDR3 reads CASSTASRYEQYF. In nucleotides, the CDR3 is TGTGCCAGCAGTACGGCCTCCCGCTACGAGCAGTACTTC. The chain has TRBV6-1 and TRBJ2-7, with D hard to call. The CDR3 runs 13 residues. The V gene lost 5 bases and the J gene lost 3 bases, with 11 bases spanning the gap. Germline V gene lookup returns CDR1 MNHNS and CDR2 SASEGT.

The chain carries TRBV6-1 and TRBJ1-4, with 7 bases matching TRBD1. The CDR3 is 15 amino acids. The germline CDR1 and CDR2 sequences are MNHNS and SASEGT. The V segment lost 1 base and the J segment 8 bases; nucleotides outside the gene matches: 7. The CDR3 DNA reads as TGTGCCAGCAGTGAAGAGGGGACAGTTGCGGAAAAACTGTTTTTT. Translation gives CASSEEGTVAEKLFF.

This clone was picked up one time. This chain uses TRBV6-1 with TRBJ2-5; 7 bases are shared with TRBD1. The CDR3 spans 14 residues. Unmatched junction bases numbered 9, after V lost 10 bases and J lost 1 base. Per the germline V gene, CDR1 is MNHNS and CDR2 is SASEGT. The CDR3 sequence is CATLLGGAQETQYF. DNA for the CDR3: TGTGCCACCTTACTAGGGGGCGCCCAAGAGACCCAGTACTTC.